This T cell receptor (beta chain) was identified in a study of blood T cell repertoires in COVID-19 (TCRdb year 2020). Background on the whole study: Collaborator samples came from the United States, Italy and Spain and covered acute and convalescent phases of COVID-19. The prospective study material was composed of cDNA or gDNA derived from T cells, B-cell-depleted T cells, or PBMCs. A de-identified subject ID, COVID-19 status, age in years and sex were almost always included in the sample metadata. The samples were drawn from the first 160 participants of the ongoing ImmuneRACE study and from under 1,500 subjects provided by 6 global collaborators. Where available, HLA class I and class II types were taken from metadata supplied by the sample provider and were not determined by assay-based typing. Deeply sampled blood TCRbeta repertoires from subjects exposed to, actively infected with, or recovered from COVID-19 were included in the dataset. The repertoires were made available in a free public database intended to serve as a resource for research on the immune response to SARS-CoV-2.

Enrolling through a virtual design, the prospective study's participants ranged in age from about 18 to 89 years and lived across roughly 24 United States geographic areas. In the prospective study, participants were assigned to cohorts based on the clinical history participants reported in a screening survey and a study questionnaire. Exposed participants had been in contact, within 2 weeks of entering the study, with a person who had a PCR-confirmed or clinician-diagnosed case of COVID-19. In the prospective study, mobile phlebotomists collected whole blood, serum and a nasopharyngeal or oropharyngeal swab from each participant. Prospective study participants could optionally give additional blood draws and questionnaires over an approximately two-month period. Before DNA extraction, blood samples from the prospective study were shipped at room temperature or frozen. Of note for this clone: Its antigen remains undetermined. Nothing much larger sits one base from this clone, and base qualities are not available.

The germline V gene gives CDR1 as SGHAT and CDR2 as FQNNGV. The CDR3 runs 13 amino acids, cysteine and phenylalanine included. Of the read, only the CDR3 DNA is kept; its 39 bases are in frame from base 1. V is cut by 1 base and J by 4 bases, and the space between the germline ends is 7 bases. The research as a whole found: The quantity of clinical and demographic metadata differed by source and by participant and was supplied without curation.

TCRbeta CDR3 regions were amplified from genomic DNA by means of the immunoSEQ Assay, a bias-controlled multiplex PCR. The authors' analysis ran thus. The number of nucleated cells in each sample was estimated from the amplification of reference gene primers within the assay. Sequence reads were collapsed and filtered to measure the absolute abundance of every unique TCRbeta CDR3 rearrangement. For each sample, productive Simpson clonality was calculated as the square root of Simpson's diversity index over productive rearrangements. The immuneACCESS repertoire file appears here via TCRdb, limited to in-frame rearrangements. These files lack a portion of the clones; in checked studies, under half of the deficit traces to unresolved V genes, and the cause of the others is not known. The D gene and trimming were derived from the DNA, and the V and J assignments and clone size from that table. The sample yields 150,000 to 200,000 clones; 80% to 85% were counted once. 3% to 3.5% of the sample is held by the ten biggest clonotypes.

This sequence originates from a woman under 40 who had been exposed to COVID-19. Material for sequencing was PBMCs or T cells enriched from blood (not recorded which). Rearrangement joined TRBV11-2 to TRBJ1-2; the D gene cannot be resolved reliably. Here the CDR3 is given as CASSLANSYGYTF. The nucleotides are TGTGCCAGCAGCTTAGCCAACAGCTATGGCTACACCTTC.